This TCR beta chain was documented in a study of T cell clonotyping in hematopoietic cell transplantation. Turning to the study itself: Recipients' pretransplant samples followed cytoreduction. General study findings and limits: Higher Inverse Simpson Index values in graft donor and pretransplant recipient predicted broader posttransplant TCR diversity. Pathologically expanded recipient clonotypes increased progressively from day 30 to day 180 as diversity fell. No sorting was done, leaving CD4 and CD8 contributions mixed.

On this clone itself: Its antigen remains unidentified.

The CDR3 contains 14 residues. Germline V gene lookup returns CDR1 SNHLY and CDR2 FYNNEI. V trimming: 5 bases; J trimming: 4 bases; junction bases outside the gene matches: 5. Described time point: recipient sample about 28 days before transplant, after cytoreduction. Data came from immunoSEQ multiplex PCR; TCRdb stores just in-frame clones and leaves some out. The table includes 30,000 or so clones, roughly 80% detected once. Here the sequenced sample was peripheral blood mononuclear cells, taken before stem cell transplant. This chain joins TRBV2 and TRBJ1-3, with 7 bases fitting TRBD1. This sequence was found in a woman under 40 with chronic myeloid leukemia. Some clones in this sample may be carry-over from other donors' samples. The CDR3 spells CASSLDRLGNTIYF. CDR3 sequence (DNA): TGTGCCAGCAGTTTGGACAGGCTAGGAAACACCATATATTTT.